This paragraph reports one T cell receptor (beta chain). Its target is not known. The data stem from a study of T cell repertoires in cytomegalovirus infection. Study summary: Epitope selection comprised recently identified HLA-C-restricted CMV epitopes and well-studied HLA-B-restricted CMV epitopes. Public TCR beta signatures were indicative of both CMV infection and a matching HLA type.

TCRdb passed the reads through MiXCR, listing each CDR3 protein once. Of about 310,000 distinct CDR3 sequences in the sample, roughly 25% were seen once. Broader study findings: Of the TCR beta families, the public ones yielded a cumulative frequency that identified carriers of CMV plus the relevant HLA. HLA-C-restricted CMV-specific TCR beta clonotypes prevailed in the ex vivo response.

The CDR3 consists of 14 residues. Germline V gene sequence: CDR1 SGHAT, CDR2 FQNNGV. The V gene lost 2 bases and the J gene lost 7 bases, with 14 bases spanning the gap. The chain joins TRBV11-2 to TRBJ1-1, with D possibly TRBD1 on 6 matching bases. The source was cultured PBMCs, collected from culture after CMV antigen stimulation. This TCR came from a human donor in good health (CMV status not recorded). Some clones in this sample may be carry-over from other donors' samples. The CDR3 DNA sequence: TGTGCCAGCAGCTTAAGGGGGGGGGGAGGTGAAGCTTTCTTT. Its translation: CASSLRGGGGEAFF.